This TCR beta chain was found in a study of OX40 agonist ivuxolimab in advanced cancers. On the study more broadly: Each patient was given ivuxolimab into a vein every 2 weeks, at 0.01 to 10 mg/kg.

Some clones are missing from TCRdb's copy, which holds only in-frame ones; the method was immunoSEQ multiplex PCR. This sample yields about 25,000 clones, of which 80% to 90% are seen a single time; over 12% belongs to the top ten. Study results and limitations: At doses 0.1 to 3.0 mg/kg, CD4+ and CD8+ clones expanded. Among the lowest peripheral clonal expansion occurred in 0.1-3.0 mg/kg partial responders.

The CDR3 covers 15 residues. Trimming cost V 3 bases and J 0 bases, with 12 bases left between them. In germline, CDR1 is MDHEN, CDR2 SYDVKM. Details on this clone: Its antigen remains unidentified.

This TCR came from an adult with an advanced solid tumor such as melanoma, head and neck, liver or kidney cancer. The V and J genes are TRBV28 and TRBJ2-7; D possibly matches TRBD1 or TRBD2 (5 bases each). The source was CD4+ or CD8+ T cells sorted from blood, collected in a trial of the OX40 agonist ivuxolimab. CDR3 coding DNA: TGTGCCAGCAGTTTCACCGGGGCTCCCTCCTACGAGCAGTACTTC. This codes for CASSFTGAPSYEQYF.